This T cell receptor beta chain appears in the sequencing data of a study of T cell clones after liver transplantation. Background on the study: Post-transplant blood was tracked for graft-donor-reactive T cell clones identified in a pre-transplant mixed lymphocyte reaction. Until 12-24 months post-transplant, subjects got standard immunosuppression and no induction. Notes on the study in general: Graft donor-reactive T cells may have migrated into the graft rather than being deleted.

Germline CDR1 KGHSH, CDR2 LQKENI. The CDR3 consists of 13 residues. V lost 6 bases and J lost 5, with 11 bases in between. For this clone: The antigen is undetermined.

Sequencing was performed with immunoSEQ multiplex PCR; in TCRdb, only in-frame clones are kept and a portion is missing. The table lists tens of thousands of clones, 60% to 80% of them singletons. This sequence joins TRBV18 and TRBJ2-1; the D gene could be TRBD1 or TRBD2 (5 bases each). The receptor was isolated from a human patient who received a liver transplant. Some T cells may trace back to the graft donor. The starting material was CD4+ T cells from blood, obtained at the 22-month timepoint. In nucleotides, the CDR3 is TGTGCCAGCTCTCAGGGACGGGACAATGAGCAGTTCTTC. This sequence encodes CASSQGRDNEQFF.